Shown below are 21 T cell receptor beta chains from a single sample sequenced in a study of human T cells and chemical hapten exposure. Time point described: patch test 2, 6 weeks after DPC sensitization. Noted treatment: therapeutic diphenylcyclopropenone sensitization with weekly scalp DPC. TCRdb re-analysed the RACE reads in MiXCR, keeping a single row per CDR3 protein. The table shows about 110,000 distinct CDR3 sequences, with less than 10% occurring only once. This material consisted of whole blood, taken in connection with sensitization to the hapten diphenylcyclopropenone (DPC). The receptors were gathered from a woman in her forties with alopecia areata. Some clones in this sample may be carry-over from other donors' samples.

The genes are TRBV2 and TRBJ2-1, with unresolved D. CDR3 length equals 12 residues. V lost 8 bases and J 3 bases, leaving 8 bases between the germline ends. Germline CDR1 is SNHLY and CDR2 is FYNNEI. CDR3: CASCGIYNEQFF. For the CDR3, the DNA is TGTGCCAGCTGTGGTATCTACAATGAGCAGTTCTTC.

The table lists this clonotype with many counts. Here the CDR3 DNA reads TGTGCCAGCAGCCAAGGCCACAGGGGATCCTACGAGCAGTACTTC. The encoded protein is CASSQGHRGSYEQYF. The rearrangement uses TRBV3-2 and TRBJ2-7; the DNA was not used to check the table's D call, TRBD1. TRBV3-2 is termed a pseudogene. The CDR3 consists of 15 residues.

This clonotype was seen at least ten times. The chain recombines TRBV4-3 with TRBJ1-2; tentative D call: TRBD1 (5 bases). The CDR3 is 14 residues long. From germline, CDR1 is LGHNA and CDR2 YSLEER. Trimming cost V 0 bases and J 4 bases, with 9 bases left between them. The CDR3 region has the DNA TGCGCCAGCAGCCAAGAGGTGGGACCCTATGGCTACACCTTC. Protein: CASSQEVGPYGYTF.

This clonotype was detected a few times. This CDR3 reads CASSYRGRNTEAFF. CDR3 in DNA: TGTGCCAGCAGCTACAGGGGAAGGAACACTGAAGCTTTCTTT. This sequence joins TRBV6-2 or TRBV6-3 and TRBJ1-1; 7 bases are a match to TRBD1. The trim removed 6 bases at V and 1 base at J, leaving 5 bases unmatched. Germline lookup yields CDR1 MNHEY and CDR2 SVGEGT. This CDR3 is 14 amino acids long.

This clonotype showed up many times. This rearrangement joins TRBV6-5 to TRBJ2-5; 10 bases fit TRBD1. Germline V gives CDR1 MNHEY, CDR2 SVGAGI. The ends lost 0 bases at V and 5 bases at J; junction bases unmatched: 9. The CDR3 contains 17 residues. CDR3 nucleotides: TGTGCCAGCAGTTACTCCGTCGAAGGGACAGGGGTGGAGACCCAGTACTTC. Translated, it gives CASSYSVEGTGVETQYF.

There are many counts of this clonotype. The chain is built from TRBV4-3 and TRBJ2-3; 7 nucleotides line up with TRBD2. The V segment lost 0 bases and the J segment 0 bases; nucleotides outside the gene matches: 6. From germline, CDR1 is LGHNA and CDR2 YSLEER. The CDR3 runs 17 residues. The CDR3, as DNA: TGCGCCAGCAGCCAAGACCCGACTAGCTACAGCACAGATACGCAGTATTTT. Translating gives CASSQDPTSYSTDTQYF.

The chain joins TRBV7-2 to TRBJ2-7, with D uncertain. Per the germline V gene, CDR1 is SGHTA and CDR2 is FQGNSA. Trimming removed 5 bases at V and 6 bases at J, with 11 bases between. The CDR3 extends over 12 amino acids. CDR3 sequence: CASSPILPEQYF. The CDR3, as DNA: TGTGCCAGCAGCCCCATCCTACCCGAGCAGTACTTC.

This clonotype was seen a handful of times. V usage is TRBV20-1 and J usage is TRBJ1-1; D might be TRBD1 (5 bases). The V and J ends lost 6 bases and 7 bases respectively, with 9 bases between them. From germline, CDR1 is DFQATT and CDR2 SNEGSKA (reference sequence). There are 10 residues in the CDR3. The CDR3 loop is CSARGVEAFF. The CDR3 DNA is TGCAGTGCCCGGGGGGTTGAAGCTTTCTTT.

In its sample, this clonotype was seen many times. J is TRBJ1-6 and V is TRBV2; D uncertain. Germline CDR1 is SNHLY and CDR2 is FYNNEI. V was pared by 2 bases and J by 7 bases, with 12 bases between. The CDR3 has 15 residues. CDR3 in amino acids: CASSEFSPENSPLHF. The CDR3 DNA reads TGTGCCAGCAGTGAATTCTCCCCTGAAAATTCACCCCTCCACTTT.

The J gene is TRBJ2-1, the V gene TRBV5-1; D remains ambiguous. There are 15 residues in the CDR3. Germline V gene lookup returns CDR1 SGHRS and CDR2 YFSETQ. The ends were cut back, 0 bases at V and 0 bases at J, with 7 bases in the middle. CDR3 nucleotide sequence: TGCGCCAGCAGCTTGGAGCCGTTCTCCTACAATGAGCAGTTCTTC. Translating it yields CASSLEPFSYNEQFF.

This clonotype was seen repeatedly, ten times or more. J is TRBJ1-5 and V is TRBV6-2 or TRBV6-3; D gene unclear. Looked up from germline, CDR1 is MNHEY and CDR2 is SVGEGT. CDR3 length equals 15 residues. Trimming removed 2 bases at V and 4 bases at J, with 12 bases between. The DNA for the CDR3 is TGTGCCAGCAGTTACAAGGTTCGAGGAAATCAGCCCCAGCATTTT. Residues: CASSYKVRGNQPQHF.

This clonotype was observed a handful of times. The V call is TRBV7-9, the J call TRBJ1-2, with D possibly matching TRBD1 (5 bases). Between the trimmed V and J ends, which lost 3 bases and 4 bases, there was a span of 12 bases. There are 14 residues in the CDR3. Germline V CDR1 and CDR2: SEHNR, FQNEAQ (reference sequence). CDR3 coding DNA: TGTGCCAGCAGCTTTCCCGGCAGGGTCTATGGCTACACCTTC. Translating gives CASSFPGRVYGYTF.

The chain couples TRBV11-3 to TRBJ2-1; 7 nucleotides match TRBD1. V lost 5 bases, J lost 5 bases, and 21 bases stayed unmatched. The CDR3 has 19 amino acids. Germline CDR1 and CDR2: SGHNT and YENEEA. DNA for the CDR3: TGTGCCAGCAGCCGATTCTTCGGGACAGCCCCGACGGGGAACAATGAGCAGTTCTTC. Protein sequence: CASSRFFGTAPTGNNEQFF.

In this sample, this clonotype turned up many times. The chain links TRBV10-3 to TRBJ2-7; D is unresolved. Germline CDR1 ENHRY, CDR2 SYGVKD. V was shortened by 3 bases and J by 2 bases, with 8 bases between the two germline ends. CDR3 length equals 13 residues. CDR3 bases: TGTGCCATCAGTGACGGGTCAGCCTACGAGCAGTACTTC. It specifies CAISDGSAYEQYF.

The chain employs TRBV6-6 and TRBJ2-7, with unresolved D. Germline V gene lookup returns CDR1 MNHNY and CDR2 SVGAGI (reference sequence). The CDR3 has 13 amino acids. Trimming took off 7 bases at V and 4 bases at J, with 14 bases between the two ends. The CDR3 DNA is TGTGCCAGCACCCTCGCCTACCTGTACGAGCAGTACTTC. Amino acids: CASTLAYLYEQYF.

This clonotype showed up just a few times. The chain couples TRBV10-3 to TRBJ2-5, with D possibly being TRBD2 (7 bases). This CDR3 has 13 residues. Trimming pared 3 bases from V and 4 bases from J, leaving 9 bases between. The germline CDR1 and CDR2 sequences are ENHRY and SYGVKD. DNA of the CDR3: TGTGCCATCAGTGACGGGGGGCTAGAGACCCAGTACTTC. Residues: CAISDGGLETQYF.

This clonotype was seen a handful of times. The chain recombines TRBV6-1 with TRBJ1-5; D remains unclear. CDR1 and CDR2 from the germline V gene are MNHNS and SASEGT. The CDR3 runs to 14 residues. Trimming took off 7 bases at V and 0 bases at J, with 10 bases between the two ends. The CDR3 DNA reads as TGTGCCAGCATGGCAGCGCATAGCAATCAGCCCCAGCATTTT. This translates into CASMAAHSNQPQHF.

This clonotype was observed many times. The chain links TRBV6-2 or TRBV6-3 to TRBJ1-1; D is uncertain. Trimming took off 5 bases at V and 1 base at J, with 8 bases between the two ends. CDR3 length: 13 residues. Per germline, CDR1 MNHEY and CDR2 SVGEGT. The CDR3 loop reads CASSARGNTEAFF. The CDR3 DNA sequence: TGTGCCAGCAGTGCTCGAGGGAACACTGAAGCTTTCTTT.

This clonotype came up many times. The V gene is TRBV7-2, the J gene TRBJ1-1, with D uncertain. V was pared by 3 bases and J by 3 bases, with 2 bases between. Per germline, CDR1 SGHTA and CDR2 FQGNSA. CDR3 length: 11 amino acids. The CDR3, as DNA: TGTGCCAGCAGCTTTGACACTGAAGCTTTCTTT. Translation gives CASSFDTEAFF.

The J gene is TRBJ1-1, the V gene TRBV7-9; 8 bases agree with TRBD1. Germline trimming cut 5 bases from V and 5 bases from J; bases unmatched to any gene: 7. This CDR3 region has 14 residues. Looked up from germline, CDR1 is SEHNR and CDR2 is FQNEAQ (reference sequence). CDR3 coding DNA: TGTGCCAGCAGCCAACAGGGGGGAAGGACTGAAGCTTTCTTT. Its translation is CASSQQGGRTEAFF. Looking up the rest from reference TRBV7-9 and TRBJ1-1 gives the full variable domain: DTGVSQNPRHKITKRGQNVTFRCDPISEHNRLYWYRQTLGQGPEFLTYFQNEAQLEKSRLLSDRFSAERPKGSFSTLEIQRTEQGDSAMYLCASSQQGGRTEAFFGQGTRLTVV.

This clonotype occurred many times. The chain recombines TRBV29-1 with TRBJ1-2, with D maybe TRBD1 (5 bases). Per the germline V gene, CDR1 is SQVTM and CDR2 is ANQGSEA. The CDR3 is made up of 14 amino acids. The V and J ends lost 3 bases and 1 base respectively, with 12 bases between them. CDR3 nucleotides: TGCAGCGTTGACAAGGGGAACCTTAACTATGGCTACACCTTC. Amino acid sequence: CSVDKGNLNYGYTF.